Listed below are T cell receptor beta chains from one sample, sequenced in a study of blood T cell repertoires in COVID-19. TCRdb keeps only in-frame clones here, not all; method: immunoSEQ multiplex PCR. The sample shows about 110,000 clones, approximately 65% of them seen only once. The source material was peripheral blood. These receptors originate from a woman aged 60-70 years with acute or convalescent COVID-19. Each CDR3 is given with its conserved first and last residue. Each record gives: V gene, clone size, J gene, D gene, CDR3 protein, CDR3 DNA. A D gene is named only where the DNA matches it firmly. Some rows mark clone size as missing; the rest say once, few, many or name a class of expanded clone.

>TRBV7-6|NA|TRBJ2-5|NA
CASSLALSPNQETQYF
TGTGCCAGCAGCTTAGCACTTTCTCCTAACCAAGAGACCCAGTACTTC
>TRBV4-2|many|TRBJ1-5|NA
CASSQDLFRRFAQPQHF
TGTGCCAGCAGCCAAGACTTGTTTCGCAGGTTCGCTCAGCCCCAGCATTTT
>TRBV7-3|NA|TRBJ2-3|NA
CASSRGNYGTDTQYF
TGTGCCAGCAGCCGGGGAAACTATGGCACAGATACGCAGTATTTT
>TRBV4-2|NA|TRBJ1-3|NA
CASSQAGGKAGNTIYF
TGTGCCAGCAGCCAAGCGGGAGGGAAGGCGGGAAACACCATATATTTT
>TRBV5-5|NA|TRBJ1-2|NA
CASSLVGDLRGQNNGYTF
TGTGCCAGCAGCTTGGTGGGGGATCTCCGGGGACAAAACAATGGCTACACCTTC
>TRBV5-1|NA|TRBJ1-2|NA
CASSLQGSGYTF
TGCGCCAGCAGCTTACAGGGCAGTGGCTACACCTTC
>TRBV7-2|NA|TRBJ2-1|TRBD2
CASSLTGTSGGKQFF
TGTGCCAGCAGCTTAACCGGGACTAGCGGGGGGAAGCAGTTCTTC
>TRBV2|once|TRBJ1-1|NA
CASSEAPGWNTEAFF
TGTGCCAGCAGTGAAGCCCCAGGGTGGAACACTGAAGCTTTCTTT
>TRBV5-4|few|TRBJ1-5|NA
CASSWDGGSGQPQHF
TGTGCCAGCAGCTGGGACGGGGGGTCAGGTCAGCCCCAGCATTTT
>TRBV5-4|NA|TRBJ1-6|TRBD1
CASSPARQGIGSPLHF
TGTGCCAGCAGCCCGGCCCGACAGGGTATAGGTTCACCCCTCCACTTT
>TRBV10-3|NA|TRBJ1-5|NA
CAISESMTLYSNQPQHF
TGTGCCATCAGTGAAAGTATGACATTATATAGCAATCAGCCCCAGCATTTT
>TRBV6-4|NA|TRBJ1-1|NA
CASSDPISPSAGSTEAFF
TGTGCCAGCAGTGACCCTATTTCTCCATCTGCGGGGAGCACTGAAGCTTTCTTT
>TRBV25-1|many|TRBJ1-1|NA
CASSATVETEAFF
TGTGCCAGCAGTGCGACAGTGGAAACTGAAGCTTTCTTT
>TRBV7-9|NA|TRBJ1-3|NA
CASRPGQTGNTIYF
TGTGCCAGCAGGCCCGGACAGACTGGAAACACCATATATTTT
>TRBV19|NA|TRBJ1-5|TRBD1
CASQGQYNQPQHF
TGTGCAAGCCAGGGACAGTACAATCAGCCCCAGCATTTT
>TRBV10-3|NA|TRBJ2-5|NA
CAISDREVRETQYF
TGTGCCATCAGTGACAGAGAGGTCCGGGAGACCCAGTACTTC
>TRBV20-1|few|TRBJ1-2|NA
CSASFEGVYTF
TGCAGTGCTAGCTTTGAGGGGGTCTACACCTTC
>TRBV5-6|NA|TRBJ1-5|NA
CASSFGTINQPQHF
TGTGCCAGCAGCTTTGGCACGATCAATCAGCCCCAGCATTTT